This is a list of T cell receptor beta chains from one sample in a study of blood T cells in healthy people across ages. In TCRdb, the 5' RACE reads were re-called with MiXCR into one record per CDR3 protein. This sample has 1,800,000 or so distinct CDR3 sequences; about 39% occur once, and the top ten carry roughly 23%. Specimen: blood. These receptor sequences come from a human donor in good health. CDR3s include the opening cysteine and the closing phenylalanine or tryptophan. D genes are given only for firm matches. Size is stated for part of the rows, as once, few or many counts, or as a class when the clone is expanded.

J gene: TRBJ2-3; D gene: TRBD1; V gene: TRBV4-3; clone size: -; CDR3 protein: CASSQRTGGAGSDTQYF; CDR3 DNA: TGCGCCAGCAGCCAGAGGACAGGGGGCGCGGGGTCAGATACGCAGTATTTT
J gene: TRBJ2-7; D gene: -; V gene: TRBV4-3; clone size: few; CDR3 protein: CASSQERAGEQYF; CDR3 DNA: TGCGCCAGCAGCCAAGAGAGGGCAGGCGAGCAGTACTTC
J gene: TRBJ2-4; D gene: -; V gene: TRBV6-5; clone size: few; CDR3 protein: CASSDSRYVMEQYF; CDR3 DNA: TGTGCCAGCAGTGACAGCCGTTACGTTATGGAGCAGTACTTC
J gene: TRBJ2-2; D gene: TRBD2; V gene: TRBV7-3; clone size: -; CDR3 protein: CASSLIPLAGANTGELFF; CDR3 DNA: TGTGCCAGCAGCCTCATCCCTCTAGCGGGGGCGAACACCGGGGAGCTGTTTTTT
J gene: TRBJ2-7; D gene: TRBD2; V gene: TRBV20-1; clone size: -; CDR3 protein: CSASKAGATYEQYF; CDR3 DNA: TGCAGTGCTTCAAAAGCGGGGGCAACCTACGAGCAGTACTTC
J gene: TRBJ1-2; D gene: -; V gene: TRBV9; clone size: many; CDR3 protein: CASSVGQNYGYTF; CDR3 DNA: TGTGCCAGCAGCGTCGGACAGAACTATGGCTACACCTTC
J gene: TRBJ1-5; D gene: -; V gene: TRBV18; clone size: -; CDR3 protein: CASSPSKGQRNQPQHF; CDR3 DNA: TGTGCCAGCTCACCCTCCAAAGGACAGAGAAATCAGCCCCAGCATTTT
J gene: TRBJ1-1; D gene: -; V gene: TRBV4-1; clone size: -; CDR3 protein: CASNPHGGQGTEAFF; CDR3 DNA: TGCGCCAGCAACCCTCACGGGGGGCAAGGCACTGAAGCTTTCTTT
J gene: TRBJ1-4; D gene: -; V gene: TRBV7-2; clone size: -; CDR3 protein: CANSPQTRGAEKLFF; CDR3 DNA: TGTGCCAACAGCCCACAGACGAGGGGGGCAGAGAAACTGTTTTTT
J gene: TRBJ2-7; D gene: -; V gene: TRBV7-9; clone size: -; CDR3 protein: CASSSKSSYEQYF; CDR3 DNA: TGTGCCAGCAGCTCCAAGAGCTCCTACGAGCAGTACTTC
J gene: TRBJ1-5; D gene: TRBD1; V gene: TRBV28; clone size: many; CDR3 protein: CASSSGQGDQPQHF; CDR3 DNA: TGTGCCAGCAGTTCCGGACAGGGCGATCAGCCCCAGCATTTT
J gene: TRBJ2-6; D gene: -; V gene: TRBV20-1; clone size: few; CDR3 protein: CSANSWGTGANVLTF; CDR3 DNA: TGCAGCGCAAATTCTTGGGGGACCGGGGCCAACGTCCTGACTTTC
J gene: TRBJ2-3; D gene: -; V gene: TRBV12-3/TRBV12-4; clone size: -; CDR3 protein: CASSSAEGRADTQYF; CDR3 DNA: TGTGCCAGCAGTTCCGCCGAGGGGCGGGCAGATACGCAGTATTTT
J gene: TRBJ2-2; D gene: -; V gene: TRBV12-3/TRBV12-4; clone size: few; CDR3 protein: CAGGAVSNTGELFF; CDR3 DNA: TGTGCCGGTGGGGCCGTTTCGAACACCGGGGAGCTGTTTTTT
J gene: TRBJ2-1; D gene: -; V gene: TRBV28; clone size: -; CDR3 protein: CASSSGLIDYEQFF; CDR3 DNA: TGTGCCAGCAGTTCGGGACTTATAGACTACGAGCAGTTCTTC
J gene: TRBJ1-6; D gene: -; V gene: TRBV7-2; clone size: -; CDR3 protein: CASSLIRTAPRSPLHF; CDR3 DNA: TGTGCCAGCAGCTTAATTCGGACAGCTCCCCGGTCACCCCTCCACTTT
J gene: TRBJ2-3; D gene: -; V gene: TRBV4-3; clone size: few; CDR3 protein: CASNQDFRGVSDTQYF; CDR3 DNA: TGCGCCAGCAACCAAGATTTTCGTGGGGTTTCGGATACGCAGTATTTT
J gene: TRBJ1-1; D gene: -; V gene: TRBV29-1; clone size: -; CDR3 protein: CSVDTGGRFEAFF; CDR3 DNA: TGCAGCGTTGATACGGGGGGGCGTTTTGAAGCTTTCTTT
J gene: TRBJ2-1; D gene: TRBD2; V gene: TRBV9; clone size: -; CDR3 protein: CASSVRGSSGGGEQFF; CDR3 DNA: TGTGCCAGCAGCGTGAGAGGGTCTAGCGGGGGGGGGGAGCAGTTCTTC
J gene: TRBJ2-3; D gene: -; V gene: TRBV4-3; clone size: -; CDR3 protein: CASSHVLGGRTDTQYF; CDR3 DNA: TGCGCCAGCAGCCATGTCTTAGGGGGGAGGACAGATACGCAGTATTTT
J gene: TRBJ1-2; D gene: -; V gene: TRBV12-3/TRBV12-4; clone size: -; CDR3 protein: CASSLGGDLDGYTF; CDR3 DNA: TGTGCCAGCAGTTTAGGAGGGGACCTAGATGGCTACACCTTC
J gene: TRBJ1-2; D gene: -; V gene: TRBV12-3/TRBV12-4; clone size: -; CDR3 protein: CASSQPPAGGCTF; CDR3 DNA: TGTGCCAGCAGCCAGCCCCCGGCAGGCGGTTGCACCTTC
J gene: TRBJ1-1; D gene: TRBD1; V gene: TRBV20-1; clone size: -; CDR3 protein: CSASPEDRGSTEAFF; CDR3 DNA: TGCAGTGCTTCCCCAGAGGACAGGGGGAGCACTGAAGCTTTCTTT
J gene: TRBJ2-7; D gene: -; V gene: TRBV7-2; clone size: -; CDR3 protein: CATKRTGGSYEQYF; CDR3 DNA: TGTGCCACCAAAAGGACAGGAGGGTCTTACGAGCAGTACTTC
J gene: TRBJ2-7; D gene: TRBD2; V gene: TRBV28; clone size: -; CDR3 protein: CASTPAGESHEQYF; CDR3 DNA: TGTGCCTCAACCCCGGCGGGGGAGAGCCACGAGCAGTACTTC
J gene: TRBJ2-5; D gene: -; V gene: TRBV29-1; clone size: -; CDR3 protein: CSVLAKGTQYF; CDR3 DNA: TGCAGCGTCCTAGCTAAAGGGACCCAGTACTTC
J gene: TRBJ1-2; D gene: -; V gene: TRBV4-1; clone size: -; CDR3 protein: CASSQAPTGIERYTF; CDR3 DNA: TGCGCCAGCAGCCAAGCACCAACAGGGATCGAGCGCTACACCTTC
J gene: TRBJ2-1; D gene: TRBD2; V gene: TRBV27; clone size: -; CDR3 protein: CASSPGASGTYNEQFF; CDR3 DNA: TGTGCCAGCAGTCCGGGGGCTAGCGGGACCTACAATGAGCAGTTCTTC
J gene: TRBJ2-1; D gene: -; V gene: TRBV7-9; clone size: few; CDR3 protein: CASSLFGYPYPDNEQFF; CDR3 DNA: TGTGCCAGCAGCTTATTTGGATATCCATACCCGGACAATGAGCAGTTCTTC
J gene: TRBJ2-1; D gene: TRBD2; V gene: TRBV5-1; clone size: -; CDR3 protein: CASSPRLAGTDNEQFF; CDR3 DNA: TGCGCCAGCAGCCCCCGACTAGCGGGGACGGACAATGAGCAGTTCTTC
J gene: TRBJ2-1; D gene: -; V gene: TRBV9; clone size: -; CDR3 protein: CASSEPGSRSNEQFF; CDR3 DNA: TGTGCCAGCAGCGAACCGGGATCTAGGTCCAATGAGCAGTTCTTC
J gene: TRBJ1-1; D gene: -; V gene: TRBV5-5; clone size: -; CDR3 protein: CASSNIGGIPEAFF; CDR3 DNA: TGTGCCAGCAGCAACATAGGGGGGATCCCTGAAGCTTTCTTT
J gene: TRBJ2-1; D gene: -; V gene: TRBV12-3/TRBV12-4; clone size: -; CDR3 protein: CASSFGTTGEQFF; CDR3 DNA: TGTGCCAGCAGTTTCGGGACAACGGGTGAGCAGTTCTTC
J gene: TRBJ1-6; D gene: -; V gene: TRBV7-6; clone size: few; CDR3 protein: CASTPLASNSPLHF; CDR3 DNA: TGTGCCAGCACCCCGTTGGCCTCGAATTCACCCCTCCACTTT
J gene: TRBJ1-5; D gene: -; V gene: TRBV12-3/TRBV12-4; clone size: few; CDR3 protein: CASRSGESNQPQHF; CDR3 DNA: TGTGCCAGCAGGTCGGGAGAAAGCAATCAGCCCCAGCATTTT
J gene: TRBJ1-2; D gene: TRBD1; V gene: TRBV4-1; clone size: -; CDR3 protein: CANSQRDRSNYGYTF; CDR3 DNA: TGCGCCAACAGCCAAAGGGACAGATCTAACTATGGCTACACCTTC
J gene: TRBJ2-3; D gene: TRBD2; V gene: TRBV5-6; clone size: -; CDR3 protein: CASSLDRLAGARTDTQYF; CDR3 DNA: TGTGCCAGCAGCTTGGATCGACTAGCGGGGGCCCGTACAGATACGCAGTATTTT
J gene: TRBJ1-1; D gene: TRBD1; V gene: TRBV4-2; clone size: few; CDR3 protein: CASSHSKADRGRGEAFF; CDR3 DNA: TGTGCCAGCAGCCACTCGAAGGCCGACAGGGGAAGGGGTGAAGCTTTCTTT
J gene: TRBJ1-2; D gene: TRBD1; V gene: TRBV12-3/TRBV12-4; clone size: -; CDR3 protein: CASSPDRERGYTF; CDR3 DNA: TGTGCCAGCAGCCCTGACAGGGAACGGGGCTACACCTTC
J gene: TRBJ2-3; D gene: TRBD2; V gene: TRBV12-3/TRBV12-4; clone size: -; CDR3 protein: CTSSDRSGTFTDTQYF; CDR3 DNA: TGTACCAGCAGTGATCGTAGCGGGACTTTCACAGATACGCAGTATTTT
J gene: TRBJ2-5; D gene: TRBD1; V gene: TRBV7-6; clone size: -; CDR3 protein: CASSVALRGETQYF; CDR3 DNA: TGTGCCAGCAGCGTAGCCCTCAGGGGGGAGACCCAGTACTTC
J gene: TRBJ2-7; D gene: -; V gene: TRBV5-1; clone size: -; CDR3 protein: CASSWEATTYEQYF; CDR3 DNA: TGCGCCAGCAGCTGGGAAGCCACGACCTACGAGCAGTACTTC
J gene: TRBJ2-7; D gene: -; V gene: TRBV12-3/TRBV12-4; clone size: few; CDR3 protein: CASSPTGWGQYEQYF; CDR3 DNA: TGTGCCAGCAGTCCTACAGGGTGGGGCCAATACGAGCAGTACTTC
J gene: TRBJ2-1; D gene: TRBD1; V gene: TRBV7-2; clone size: few; CDR3 protein: CASSLVGTVYNEQFF; CDR3 DNA: TGTGCCAGCAGCTTAGTCGGGACAGTCTACAATGAGCAGTTCTTC
J gene: TRBJ1-6; D gene: -; V gene: TRBV30; clone size: -; CDR3 protein: CAWSVTGSNSPLHF; CDR3 DNA: TGTGCCTGGAGTGTAACAGGGTCCAATTCACCCCTCCACTTT
J gene: TRBJ2-5; D gene: -; V gene: TRBV7-2; clone size: -; CDR3 protein: CASRGSEGGTQYF; CDR3 DNA: TGTGCCAGCAGGGGGAGCGAGGGGGGGACCCAGTACTTC
J gene: TRBJ2-1; D gene: TRBD2; V gene: TRBV4-3; clone size: many; CDR3 protein: CASSQEVAGGQNEQFF; CDR3 DNA: TGCGCCAGCAGCCAAGAAGTAGCGGGGGGGCAAAATGAGCAGTTCTTC
J gene: TRBJ2-7; D gene: TRBD2; V gene: TRBV13; clone size: few; CDR3 protein: CASSAGTPYEQYF; CDR3 DNA: TGTGCCAGCTCAGCGGGGACCCCCTACGAGCAGTACTTC
J gene: TRBJ2-5; D gene: TRBD1; V gene: TRBV20-1; clone size: many; CDR3 protein: CSASRQGRQETQYF; CDR3 DNA: TGCAGTGCTAGCCGACAGGGTCGACAAGAGACCCAGTACTTC
J gene: TRBJ2-7; D gene: -; V gene: TRBV12-5; clone size: few; CDR3 protein: CASGLGRYEQYF; CDR3 DNA: TGTGCTAGTGGTTTGGGACGCTACGAGCAGTACTTC
J gene: TRBJ2-7; D gene: -; V gene: TRBV20-1; clone size: few; CDR3 protein: CSARPPGEPYEQYF; CDR3 DNA: TGCAGTGCTAGGCCGCCCGGGGAACCCTACGAGCAGTACTTC
J gene: TRBJ2-3; D gene: -; V gene: TRBV7-2; clone size: few; CDR3 protein: CASSSIAGGNRRTDTQYF; CDR3 DNA: TGTGCCAGCAGCTCAATAGCAGGAGGGAACCGTCGCACAGATACGCAGTATTTT
J gene: TRBJ2-7; D gene: -; V gene: TRBV6-2/TRBV6-3; clone size: few; CDR3 protein: CASSYTVRGEQYF; CDR3 DNA: TGTGCCAGCAGTTACACGGTCAGGGGCGAGCAGTACTTC
J gene: TRBJ2-4; D gene: -; V gene: TRBV6-1; clone size: few; CDR3 protein: CASSGLIGNIQYF; CDR3 DNA: TGTGCCAGCAGTGGGCTAATAGGGAACATTCAGTACTTC
J gene: TRBJ2-6; D gene: -; V gene: TRBV4-3; clone size: few; CDR3 protein: CASSQGRVSSGANVLTF; CDR3 DNA: TGCGCCAGCAGCCAAGGCAGGGTGAGCTCTGGGGCCAACGTCCTGACTTTC
J gene: TRBJ1-1; D gene: -; V gene: TRBV5-1; clone size: -; CDR3 protein: CASSPEGGITEAFF; CDR3 DNA: TGCGCCAGCAGCCCGGAGGGAGGGATAACTGAAGCTTTCTTT
J gene: TRBJ1-4; D gene: -; V gene: TRBV7-9; clone size: -; CDR3 protein: CASSRDYGQANEKLFF; CDR3 DNA: TGTGCCAGCAGCCGTGACTATGGGCAAGCCAATGAAAAACTGTTTTTT
J gene: TRBJ2-1; D gene: TRBD2; V gene: TRBV27; clone size: -; CDR3 protein: CASSPLGLAGTYNEQFF; CDR3 DNA: TGTGCCAGCAGTCCCCTGGGACTAGCGGGTACCTACAATGAGCAGTTCTTC